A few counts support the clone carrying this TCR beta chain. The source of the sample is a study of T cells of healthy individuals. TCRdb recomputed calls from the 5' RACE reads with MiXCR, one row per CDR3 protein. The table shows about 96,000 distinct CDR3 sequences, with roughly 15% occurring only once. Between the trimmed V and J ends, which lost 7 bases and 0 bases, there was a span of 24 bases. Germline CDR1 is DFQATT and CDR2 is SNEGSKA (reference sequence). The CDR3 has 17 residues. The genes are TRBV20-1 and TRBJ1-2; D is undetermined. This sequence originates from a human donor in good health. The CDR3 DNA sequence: TGCAGTGTTCTCAAACCGGGCCGCCGATCCACTAACTATGGCTACACCTTC. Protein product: CSVLKPGRRSTNYGYTF.